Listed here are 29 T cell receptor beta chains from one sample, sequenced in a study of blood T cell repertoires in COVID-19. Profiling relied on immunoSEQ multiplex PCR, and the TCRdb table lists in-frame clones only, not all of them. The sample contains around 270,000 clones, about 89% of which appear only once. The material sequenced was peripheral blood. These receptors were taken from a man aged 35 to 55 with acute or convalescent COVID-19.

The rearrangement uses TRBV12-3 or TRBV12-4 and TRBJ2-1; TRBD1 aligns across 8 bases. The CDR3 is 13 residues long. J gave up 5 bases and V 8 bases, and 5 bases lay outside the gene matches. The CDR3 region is CASRQGSNNEQFF. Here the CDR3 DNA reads TGTGCCAGCCGACAGGGGTCCAACAATGAGCAGTTCTTC.

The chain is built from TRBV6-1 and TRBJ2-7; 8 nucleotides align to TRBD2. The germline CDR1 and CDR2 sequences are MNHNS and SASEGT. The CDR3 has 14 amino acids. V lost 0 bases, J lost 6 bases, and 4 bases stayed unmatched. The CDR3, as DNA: TGTGCCAGCAGTGAAGCGCGGGGGGCAGCCGAGCAGTACTTC. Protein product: CASSEARGAAEQYF.

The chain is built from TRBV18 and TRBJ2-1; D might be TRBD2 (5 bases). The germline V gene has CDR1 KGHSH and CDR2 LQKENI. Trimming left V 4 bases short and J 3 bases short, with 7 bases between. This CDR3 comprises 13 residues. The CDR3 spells CASSLALYNEQFF. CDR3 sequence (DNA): TGTGCCAGCTCACTAGCGCTCTACAATGAGCAGTTCTTC.

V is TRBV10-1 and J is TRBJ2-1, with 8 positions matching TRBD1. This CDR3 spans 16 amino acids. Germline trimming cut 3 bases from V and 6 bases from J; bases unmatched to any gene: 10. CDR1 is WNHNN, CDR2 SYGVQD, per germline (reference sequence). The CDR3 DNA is TGCGCCAGCAGTGAAGCCCCGGACAGGGTTCGCAATGAGCAGTTCTTC. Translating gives CASSEAPDRVRNEQFF.

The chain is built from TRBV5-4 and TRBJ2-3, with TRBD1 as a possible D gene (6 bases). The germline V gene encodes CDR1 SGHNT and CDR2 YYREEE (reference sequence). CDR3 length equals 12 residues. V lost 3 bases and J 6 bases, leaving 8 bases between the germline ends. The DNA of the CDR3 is TGTGCCAGCAGCTCTAGGGGGGATACGCAGTATTTT. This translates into CASSSRGDTQYF. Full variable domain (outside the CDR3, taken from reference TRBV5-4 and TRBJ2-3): ETGVTQSPTHLIKTRGQQVTLRCSSQSGHNTVSWYQQALGQGPQFIFQYYREEENGRGNFPPRFSGLQFPNYSSELNVNALELDDSALYLCASSSRGDTQYFGPGTRLTVL.

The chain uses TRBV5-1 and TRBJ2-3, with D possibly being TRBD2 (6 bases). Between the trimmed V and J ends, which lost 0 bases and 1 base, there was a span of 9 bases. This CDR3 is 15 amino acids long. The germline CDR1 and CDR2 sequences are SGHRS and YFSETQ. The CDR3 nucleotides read TGCGCCAGCAGCTTGGTGGGGGGAGGCACAGATACGCAGTATTTT. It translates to CASSLVGGGTDTQYF. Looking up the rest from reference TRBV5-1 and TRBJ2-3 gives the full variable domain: KAGVTQTPRYLIKTRGQQVTLSCSPISGHRSVSWYQQTPGQGLQFLFEYFSETQRNKGNFPGRFSGRQFSNSRSEMNVSTLELGDSALYLCASSLVGGGTDTQYFGPGTRLTVL.

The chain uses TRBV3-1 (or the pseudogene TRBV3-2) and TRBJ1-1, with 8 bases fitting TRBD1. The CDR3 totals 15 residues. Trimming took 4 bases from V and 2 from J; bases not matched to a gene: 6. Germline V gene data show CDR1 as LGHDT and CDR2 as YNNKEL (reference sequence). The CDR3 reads CASSRPGTGNTEAFF. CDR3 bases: TGTGCCAGCAGCCGACCCGGGACAGGAAACACTGAAGCTTTCTTT.

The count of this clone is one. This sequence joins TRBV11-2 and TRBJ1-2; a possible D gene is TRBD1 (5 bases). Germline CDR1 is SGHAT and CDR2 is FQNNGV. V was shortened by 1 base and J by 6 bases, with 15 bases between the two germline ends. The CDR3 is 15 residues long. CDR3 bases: TGTGCCAGCAGCTTAGTCTCAGGGAATGATCATGGCTACACCTTC. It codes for CASSLVSGNDHGYTF.

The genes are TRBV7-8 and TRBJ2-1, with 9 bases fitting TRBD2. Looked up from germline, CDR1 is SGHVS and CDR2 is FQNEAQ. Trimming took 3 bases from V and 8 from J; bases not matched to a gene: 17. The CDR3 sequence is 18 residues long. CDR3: CASSFELAGVLPIDEQFF. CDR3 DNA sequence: TGTGCCAGCAGCTTCGAATTAGCGGGGGTCCTCCCAATCGATGAGCAGTTCTTC.

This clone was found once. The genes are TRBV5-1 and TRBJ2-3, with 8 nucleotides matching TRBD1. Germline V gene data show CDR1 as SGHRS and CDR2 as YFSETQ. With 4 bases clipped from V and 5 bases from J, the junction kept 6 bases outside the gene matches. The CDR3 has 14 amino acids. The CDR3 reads CASSLTGVVDTQYF. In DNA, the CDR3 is TGCGCCAGCAGCCTGACAGGGGTAGTAGATACGCAGTATTTT.

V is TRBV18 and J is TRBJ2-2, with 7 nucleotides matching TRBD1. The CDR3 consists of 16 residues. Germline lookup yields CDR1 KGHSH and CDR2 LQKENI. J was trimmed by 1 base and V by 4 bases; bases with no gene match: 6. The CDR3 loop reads CASSLVGTENTGELFF. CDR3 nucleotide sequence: TGTGCCAGCTCACTCGTAGGGACAGAGAACACCGGGGAGCTGTTTTTT.

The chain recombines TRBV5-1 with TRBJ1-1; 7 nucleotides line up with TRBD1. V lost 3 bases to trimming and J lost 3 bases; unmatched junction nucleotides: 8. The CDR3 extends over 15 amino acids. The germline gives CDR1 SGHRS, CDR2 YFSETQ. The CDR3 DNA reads TGCGCCAGCAGCTCTTCGACAGGGTGGGACACTGAAGCTTTCTTT. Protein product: CASSSSTGWDTEAFF.

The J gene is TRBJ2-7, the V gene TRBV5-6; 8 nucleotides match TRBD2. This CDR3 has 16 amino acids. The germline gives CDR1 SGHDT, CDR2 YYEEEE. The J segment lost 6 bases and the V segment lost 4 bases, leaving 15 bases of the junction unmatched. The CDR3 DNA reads TGTGCCAGCAGCCCCGCGAAGGGGCGGGGGGCCCGCGAGCAGTACTTC. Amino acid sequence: CASSPAKGRGAREQYF. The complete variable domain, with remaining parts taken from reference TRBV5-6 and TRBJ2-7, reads DAGVTQSPTHLIKTRGQQVTLRCSPKSGHDTVSWYQQALGQGPQFIFQYYEEEERQRGNFPDRFSGHQFPNYSSELNVNALLLGDSALYLCASSPAKGRGAREQYFGPGTRLTVT.

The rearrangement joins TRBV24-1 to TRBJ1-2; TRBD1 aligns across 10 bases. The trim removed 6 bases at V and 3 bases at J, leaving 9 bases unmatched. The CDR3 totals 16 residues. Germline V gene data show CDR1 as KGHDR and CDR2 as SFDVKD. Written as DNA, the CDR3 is TGTGCCACCAGTACACAGAGAGGACAGGGGGACTATGGCTACACCTTC. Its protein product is CATSTQRGQGDYGYTF.

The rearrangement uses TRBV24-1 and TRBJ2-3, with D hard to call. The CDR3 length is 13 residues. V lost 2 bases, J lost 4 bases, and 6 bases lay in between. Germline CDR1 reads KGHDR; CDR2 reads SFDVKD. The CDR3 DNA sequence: TGTGCCACCAGTGATTCTCCTTCAGATACGCAGTATTTT. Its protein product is CATSDSPSDTQYF.

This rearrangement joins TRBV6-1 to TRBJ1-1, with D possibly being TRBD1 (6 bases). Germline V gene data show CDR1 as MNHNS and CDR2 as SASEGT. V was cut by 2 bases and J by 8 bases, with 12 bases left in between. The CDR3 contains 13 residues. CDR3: CASSEIRGGEAFF. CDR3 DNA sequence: TGTGCCAGCAGTGAAATCAGGGGTGGGGAAGCTTTCTTT.

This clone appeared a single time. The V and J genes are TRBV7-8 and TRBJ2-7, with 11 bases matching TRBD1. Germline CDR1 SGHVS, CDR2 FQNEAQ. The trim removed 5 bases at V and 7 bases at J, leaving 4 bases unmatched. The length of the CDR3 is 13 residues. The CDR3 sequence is CASSGDRGGEQYF. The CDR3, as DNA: TGTGCCAGCAGCGGGGACAGGGGGGGAGAGCAGTACTTC.

The CDR3 is CAIRMTSGGASGANVLTF. The DNA for the CDR3 is TGTGCCATCAGGATGACTAGCGGGGGGGCCTCTGGGGCCAACGTCCTGACTTTC. V usage is TRBV10-3 and J usage is TRBJ2-6, with TRBD2 matching over 14 bases. The J segment lost 0 bases and the V segment lost 6 bases, leaving 4 bases of the junction unmatched. The CDR3 totals 18 residues. Germline CDR1 is ENHRY and CDR2 is SYGVKD.

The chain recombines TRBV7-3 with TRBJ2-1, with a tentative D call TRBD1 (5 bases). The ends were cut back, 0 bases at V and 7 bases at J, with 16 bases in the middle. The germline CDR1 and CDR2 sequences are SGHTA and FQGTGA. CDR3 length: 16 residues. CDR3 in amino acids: CASSLTFGGALNEQFF. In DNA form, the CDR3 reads TGTGCCAGCAGCTTAACGTTTGGTGGGGCTCTGAATGAGCAGTTCTTC.

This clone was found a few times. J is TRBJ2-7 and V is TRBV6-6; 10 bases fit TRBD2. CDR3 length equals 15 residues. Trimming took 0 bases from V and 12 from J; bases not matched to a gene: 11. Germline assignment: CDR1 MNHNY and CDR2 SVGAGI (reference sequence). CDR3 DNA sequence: TGTGCCAGCAGTTACTCTCCTTCTAGCGGGGGAAGTCCGTACTTC. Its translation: CASSYSPSSGGSPYF.

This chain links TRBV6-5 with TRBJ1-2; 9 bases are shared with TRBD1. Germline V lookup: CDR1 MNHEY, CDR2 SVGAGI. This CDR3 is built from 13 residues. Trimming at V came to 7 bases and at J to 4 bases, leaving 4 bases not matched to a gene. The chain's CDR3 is CASTRTGAYGYTF. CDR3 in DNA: TGTGCCAGCACCAGGACAGGGGCCTATGGCTACACCTTC.

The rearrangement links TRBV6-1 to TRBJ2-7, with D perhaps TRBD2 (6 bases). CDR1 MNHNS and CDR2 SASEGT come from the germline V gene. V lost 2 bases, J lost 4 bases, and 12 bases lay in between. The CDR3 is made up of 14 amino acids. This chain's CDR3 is CASSESAGGYEQYF. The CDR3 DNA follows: TGTGCCAGCAGTGAATCGGCCGGGGGATACGAGCAGTACTTC.

Written as DNA, the CDR3 is TGCGCCAGCAGCTGGGGCACACGGTACTATAATTCACCCCTCCACTTT. Protein: CASSWGTRYYNSPLHF. The V call is TRBV5-1, the J call TRBJ1-6, with D possibly TRBD1 on 5 matching bases. V lost 3 bases, J lost 3 bases, and 13 bases lay in between. Germline assignment: CDR1 SGHRS and CDR2 YFSETQ. The CDR3 extends over 16 amino acids. Drawing the rest from reference TRBV5-1 and TRBJ1-6, the complete variable domain is KAGVTQTPRYLIKTRGQQVTLSCSPISGHRSVSWYQQTPGQGLQFLFEYFSETQRNKGNFPGRFSGRQFSNSRSEMNVSTLELGDSALYLCASSWGTRYYNSPLHFGNGTRLTVT.

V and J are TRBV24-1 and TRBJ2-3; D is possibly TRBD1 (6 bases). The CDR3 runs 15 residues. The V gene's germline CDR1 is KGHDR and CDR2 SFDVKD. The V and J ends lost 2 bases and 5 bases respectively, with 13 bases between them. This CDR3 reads CATSDSPTGGDTQYF. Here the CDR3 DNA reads TGTGCCACCAGTGATTCCCCGACAGGAGGAGATACGCAGTATTTT.

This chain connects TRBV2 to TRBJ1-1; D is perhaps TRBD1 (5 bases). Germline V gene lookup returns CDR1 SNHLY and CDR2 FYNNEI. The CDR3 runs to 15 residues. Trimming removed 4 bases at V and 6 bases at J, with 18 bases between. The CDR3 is CASSGKQRGRAEAFF. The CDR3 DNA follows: TGTGCCAGCAGTGGAAAACAGCGGGGCCGGGCTGAAGCTTTCTTT. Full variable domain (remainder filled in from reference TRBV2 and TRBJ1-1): EPEVTQTPSHQVTQMGQEVILRCVPISNHLYFYWYRQILGQKVEFLVSFYNNEISEKSEIFDDQFSVERPDGSNFTLKIRSTKLEDSAMYFCASSGKQRGRAEAFFGQGTRLTVV.

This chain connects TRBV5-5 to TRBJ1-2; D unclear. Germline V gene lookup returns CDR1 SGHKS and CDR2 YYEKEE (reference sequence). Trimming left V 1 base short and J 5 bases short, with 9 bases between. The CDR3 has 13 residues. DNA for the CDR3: TGTGCCAGCAGCTTGAACAGCTTATATGGCTACACCTTC. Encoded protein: CASSLNSLYGYTF.

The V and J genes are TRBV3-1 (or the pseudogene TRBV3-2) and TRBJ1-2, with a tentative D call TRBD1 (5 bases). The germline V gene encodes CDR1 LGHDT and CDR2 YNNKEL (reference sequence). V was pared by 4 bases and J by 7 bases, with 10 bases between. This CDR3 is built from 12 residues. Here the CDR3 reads CASSLGGGGYTF. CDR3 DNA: TGTGCCAGCAGCCTTGGGGGAGGTGGCTACACCTTC.

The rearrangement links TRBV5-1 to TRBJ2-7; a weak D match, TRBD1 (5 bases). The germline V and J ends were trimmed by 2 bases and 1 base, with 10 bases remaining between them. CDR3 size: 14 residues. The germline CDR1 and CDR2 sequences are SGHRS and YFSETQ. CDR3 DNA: TGCGCCAGCAGCTTCGCAGGGCTTTCCTACGAGCAGTACTTC. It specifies CASSFAGLSYEQYF.

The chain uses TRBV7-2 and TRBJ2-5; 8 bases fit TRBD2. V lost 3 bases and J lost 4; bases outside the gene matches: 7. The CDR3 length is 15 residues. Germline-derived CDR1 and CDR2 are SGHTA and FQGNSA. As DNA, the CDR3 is TGTGCCAGCAGCTTCCAACGGGGGGGCCTAGAGACCCAGTACTTC. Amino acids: CASSFQRGGLETQYF.